The 23 T cell receptor beta chains below were found in one sample sequenced in a study of T cells in Graves' hyperthyroidism and ophthalmopathy. RNA transcripts provided the source from which TCR beta CDR3 regions were amplified. Primed by the HTBI set, a first-round RT-PCR was run on the TCR CDR3. TCRdb reanalysed the multiplex PCR reads using MiXCR and keeps one entry per CDR3 protein. The sample has about 270,000 distinct CDR3 sequences, 22% seen once; the top ten hold around 60%. The sequencing sample was made of blood. All receptors derive from a young man with Graves' ophthalmopathy.

The sample holds many counts of this clonotype. The chain joins TRBV20-1 to TRBJ2-7; tentatively, D is TRBD1 (5 bases). The CDR3 has 14 amino acids. V shed 0 bases and J shed 3 bases, with 12 bases lying between them. In germline, CDR1 is DFQATT, CDR2 SNEGSKA (reference sequence). CDR3 nucleotides: TGCAGTGCTAGAGACCGCACAGGAGTCTACGAGCAGTACTTC. It specifies CSARDRTGVYEQYF.

The genes are TRBV7-2 and TRBJ1-6, with D possibly matching TRBD1 (5 bases). Trimming stripped 5 bases from V and 4 bases from J, with 12 bases between. The CDR3 totals 15 residues. Per the germline V gene, CDR1 is SGHTA and CDR2 is FQGNSA. The CDR3, as DNA: TGTGCCAGCAGCCAGGGAGGTACTTATAATTCACCCCTCCACTTT. Translated: CASSQGGTYNSPLHF.

This clonotype was counted many times. This sequence joins TRBV9 and TRBJ2-1, with D possibly matching TRBD2 (6 bases). Germline CDR1 is SGDLS and CDR2 is YYNGEE. The length of the CDR3 is 13 residues. V was cut by 0 bases and J by 9 bases, with 10 bases left in between. The CDR3 here is CASSVEGRREQFF. In DNA form, the CDR3 reads TGTGCCAGCAGCGTAGAAGGGAGGCGTGAGCAGTTCTTC.

This sequence joins TRBV3-1 and TRBJ1-1; D is undetermined. The CDR3 consists of 13 residues. V shed 3 bases and J shed 1 base, with 6 bases lying between them. Germline CDR1 is LGHDT and CDR2 is YNNKEL (reference sequence). The CDR3: CASSHFGNTEAFF. In DNA, the CDR3 is TGTGCCAGCAGCCACTTCGGGAACACTGAAGCTTTCTTT.

The genes are TRBV10-3 and TRBJ1-2; 7 positions match TRBD1. V shed 2 bases, J shed 6 bases, and the junction held 9 bases outside the gene matches. Germline values: CDR1 ENHRY, CDR2 SYGVKD. The CDR3 totals 15 residues. In nucleotides, the CDR3 is TGTGCCATCAGTGAGACCATACAGGGGACTGATGGCTACACCTTC. As protein: CAISETIQGTDGYTF.

For this clonotype: Its ends do not fully match the called genes, so a read error is possible. V gene TRBV7-9 combines with J gene TRBJ1-3; no reliable D call. This CDR3 spans 12 amino acids. CDR1 and CDR2 from the germline V gene are SEHNR and FQNEAQ (reference sequence). In DNA form, the CDR3 reads TGCATGTGTGAGCCCTCTGGAAACACCATATATTTT. Protein product: CMCEPSGNTIYF.

CDR3 in amino acids: CASSEGTPGTDTQYF. The CDR3 DNA follows: TGCGCCAGCAGTGAGGGGACACCGGGCACAGATACGCAGTATTTT. The chain couples TRBV10-1 to TRBJ2-3; D is possibly TRBD1 (6 bases). The CDR3 sequence is 15 residues long. Looked up from germline, CDR1 is WNHNN and CDR2 is SYGVQD (reference sequence). V shed 2 bases and J shed 1 base, with 10 bases lying between them.

This clonotype was found many times. The V gene is TRBV5-1, the J gene TRBJ2-7; 7 nucleotides agree with TRBD1. CDR1 SGHRS and CDR2 YFSETQ come from the germline V gene. V trimming: 0 bases; J trimming: 0 bases; junction bases outside the gene matches: 3. CDR3 length: 15 residues. DNA for the CDR3: TGCGCCAGCAGCTTGGAGACAGGGCACTCCTACGAGCAGTACTTC. It encodes CASSLETGHSYEQYF.

Remarks on this clonotype: It may be a read error: a sequence one base away is much more abundant. The rearrangement links TRBV3-1 to TRBJ2-1, with 10 bases aligning to TRBD2. With the DNA end fitting TRBJ2-7 better, the J assignment may be wrong. The CDR3 length is 15 residues. Germline V CDR1 and CDR2: LGHDT, YNNKEL (reference sequence). The DNA for the CDR3 is TGTGCCAGCAGCCAAGTAGCGGGAGGATACAATGAGCAGTACTTC. This codes for CASSQVAGGYNEQYF.

This clonotype was seen repeatedly, ten times or more. This rearrangement joins TRBV28 to TRBJ2-2; TRBD1 matches 7 bases. The CDR3 sequence is 14 residues long. CDR1 MDHEN and CDR2 SYDVKM come from the germline V gene. V was clipped by 6 bases and J by 1 base; unmatched bases: 2. CDR3 DNA sequence: TGTGCCAGCAGGACAGGGCTGAACACCGGGGAGCTGTTTTTT. Its translation: CASRTGLNTGELFF.

This chain uses TRBV19 with TRBJ1-2; no clear D gene. The CDR3 runs to 12 residues. Germline CDR1 reads LNHDA; CDR2 reads SQIVND (reference sequence). V was shortened by 0 bases and J by 7 bases, with 6 bases between the two germline ends. In nucleotides, the CDR3 is TGTGCCAGTAGTATAGATGAGAGTGGCTACACCTTC. Translation: CASSIDESGYTF. Based on the CDR3 plus reference TRBV19 and TRBJ1-2, the full variable domain is DGGITQSPKYLFRKEGQNVTLSCEQNLNHDAMYWYRQDPGQGLRLIYYSQIVNDFQKGDIAEGYSVSREKKESFPLTVTSAQKNPTAFYLCASSIDESGYTFGSGTRLTVV.

This clonotype was recorded a few times. The V and J genes are TRBV7-8 and TRBJ2-1; D gene uncertain. The CDR3 runs 13 residues. Germline CDR1 SGHVS, CDR2 FQNEAQ. Trimming shortened V by 2 bases and J by 6 bases, and 8 bases separated the two germline ends. The CDR3 sequence is CASSLKRSNEQFF. For the CDR3, the DNA is TGTGCCAGCAGCTTAAAACGAAGCAATGAGCAGTTCTTC.

DNA of the CDR3: TGCGCCAGCAGTGAGGGTGGGACTTTTGGGCAGTACTTC. It is translated as CASSEGGTFGQYF. The chain recombines TRBV10-2 with TRBJ2-7; D is possibly TRBD2 (6 bases). V dropped 2 bases and J dropped 9 bases, with 14 bases sitting between them. The CDR3 contains 13 residues. CDR1 and CDR2 from the germline V gene are WSHSY and SAAADI.

The chain is built from TRBV28 and TRBJ2-7; D perhaps matches TRBD1 (6 bases). The CDR3 consists of 13 residues. Per germline, CDR1 MDHEN and CDR2 SYDVKM. The V end was cut by 6 bases, the J end by 3 bases, with 12 bases between. In DNA, the CDR3 is TGTGCCAGCAGGGAGAACAGGGTCTACGAGCAGTACTTC. Amino acids: CASRENRVYEQYF.

This clonotype was seen only a few times. The CDR3 region is CSAMNPSGYNEQFF. As DNA, the CDR3 is TGCAGTGCTATGAATCCCAGCGGGTACAATGAGCAGTTCTTC. The chain carries TRBV20-1 and TRBJ2-1; possibly TRBD2 for D (6 bases). Trimming stripped 4 bases from V and 4 bases from J, with 14 bases between. CDR1 and CDR2 (germline): DFQATT, SNEGSKA (reference sequence). This CDR3 contains 14 residues.

This clonotype was seen ten or more times. The chain has TRBV28 and TRBJ2-7; no definite D call. This CDR3 has 15 amino acids. Looked up from germline, CDR1 is MDHEN and CDR2 is SYDVKM. Between the trimmed V and J ends, which lost 3 bases and 3 bases, there was a span of 15 bases. For the CDR3, the DNA is TGTGCCAGCAGTTTTGGAAGTCAAAGGCGCTACGAGCAGTACTTC. Translating gives CASSFGSQRRYEQYF.

The J gene is TRBJ2-3, the V gene TRBV6-1, with D hard to call. The germline gives CDR1 MNHNS, CDR2 SASEGT. The CDR3 loop spans 16 amino acids. Trimming left V 5 bases short and J 4 bases short, with 19 bases between. The CDR3 is CASSPRLLRGPDTQYF. CDR3 DNA: TGTGCCAGCAGTCCTAGGCTTCTCCGAGGCCCAGATACGCAGTATTTT.

This sequence joins TRBV10-1 and TRBJ2-3, with D tentatively TRBD1 (6 bases). Germline CDR1 WNHNN, CDR2 SYGVQD (reference sequence). The CDR3 covers 15 residues. The V end was cut by 8 bases, the J end by 2 bases, with 17 bases between. CDR3 loop: CASGTGRGFTDTQYF. CDR3 DNA sequence: TGCGCCAGCGGAACAGGGCGAGGTTTCACAGATACGCAGTATTTT.

V is TRBV19 and J is TRBJ2-7, with 7 nucleotides matching TRBD1. With V trimmed by 1 base and J by 3 bases, 6 bases remained unmatched. The CDR3 is 15 amino acids. CDR1 is LNHDA and CDR2 is SQIVND in the germline V gene (reference sequence). CDR3 amino acids: CASSIGRTGSYEQYF. In nucleotides, the CDR3 is TGTGCCAGTAGTATAGGTCGGACAGGTAGCTACGAGCAGTACTTC.

This chain joins TRBV29-1 and TRBJ2-4, with 8 bases matching TRBD2. This CDR3 comprises 13 residues. CDR1 SQVTM and CDR2 ANQGSEA come from the germline V gene. J lost 6 bases, V lost 6 bases, and 7 bases had no gene match. The CDR3 region has the DNA TGCAGCGTGGGGAGCGGGAGAGGAAACATTCAGTACTTC. Translation: CSVGSGRGNIQYF.

Ten or more counts support this clonotype. V usage is TRBV2 and J usage is TRBJ1-1; D ambiguous. Trimming cost V 5 bases and J 6 bases, with 10 bases left between them. From germline, CDR1 is SNHLY and CDR2 FYNNEI. This CDR3 is built from 12 residues. The CDR3 sequence: CASSWSVAEAFF. CDR3 DNA sequence: TGTGCCAGCAGTTGGTCAGTGGCTGAAGCTTTCTTT.

This clonotype showed up just a few times. V and J are TRBV28 and TRBJ2-7, with D possibly matching TRBD2 (7 bases). This CDR3 is built from 16 residues. CDR1 MDHEN and CDR2 SYDVKM come from the germline V gene. The ends were cut back, 2 bases at V and 5 bases at J, with 19 bases in the middle. This chain's CDR3 is CASSLGGGARIHEQYF. The CDR3 nucleotides are TGTGCCAGCAGTTTAGGGGGGGGCGCGCGTATCCACGAGCAGTACTTC. Using reference TRBV28 and TRBJ2-7 for the parts outside the CDR3, the full variable domain is DVKVTQSSRYLVKRTGEKVFLECVQDMDHENMFWYRQDPGLGLRLIYFSYDVKMKEKGDIPEGYSVSREKKERFSLILESASTNQTSMYLCASSLGGGARIHEQYFGPGTRLTVT.

The rearrangement joins TRBV11-2 to TRBJ2-1, with TRBD2 matching over 9 bases. The CDR3 sequence is 18 residues long. In germline, CDR1 is SGHAT, CDR2 FQNNGV. Trimming at V came to 1 base and at J to 9 bases, leaving 16 bases not matched to a gene. The CDR3 DNA reads TGTGCCAGCAGCTTAGTTTGGGGAAGGGCTAGCGGGATCGGTGAGCAGTTCTTC. This encodes CASSLVWGRASGIGEQFF.